This T cell receptor beta chain was identified during a study of cytomegalovirus exposure and HLA in healthy donors (dated by TCRdb to 2016 to 2017). Broadly, across the study: An earlier analysis of a few hundred of the donors reported roughly 300 Gb of sequence data and some 110 million unique TCR beta sequences obtained from approximately 180 million T cells. Around 300 gigabases of sequencing data and 80 million or so unique TCR sequences were included in an early release covering about 700 HLA-typed donors. The genetic ancestry cluster associated with self-reported Caucasian donors included about four fifths of the approximately 430 genotyped donors. The study aimed to test whether signatures of past pathogen exposure could be identified by cataloging public T cell receptors. The study used immunosequencing to profile the T cell repertoires of 670 or so subjects and linked those repertoires to cytomegalovirus serostatus. A separate validation cohort of 100 to 150 different subjects was used in addition to the roughly 670-subject first cohort. The study combined high-throughput TCR immunosequencing, statistical association of individual TCRs with disease status, and machine learning to predict cytomegalovirus infection status. A later analysis re-examined previously published TCR beta repertoires from hundreds of donors and added high-resolution HLA genotyping to investigate patterns of TCR occurrence. The later analysis used no new phenotypic data to find candidate immune exposures, relying instead on TCR beta sequences and their occurrence across donors. In an earlier analysis of 500 to 650 of the donors, high-throughput TCR beta sequencing was used to judge whether each TCR beta V gene segment behaved as functional or pseudogenic. Donor age, sex, ethnicity and CMV serostatus were compiled together with the repertoire data. A later genetic analysis used genome-wide SNP genotypes for about three fifths of the 666 donors, treating that subset as a discovery cohort. All discovery cohort repertoires had been generated on a single sequencing platform. Class I and class II HLA loci were covered by the typing at four-digit resolution. Typing coverage varied by locus: roughly 629-630 donors for A, B, C, DRB1 and DQB1; roughly 560 for DQA1; over 600 for DPA1; roughly 450 for DPB1. Roughly 5 DR-DQ haplotypes were handled as single units for association and clustering, since linkage in the cohort was strong. On average, around 230,000 unique TCR beta nucleotide sequences were sequenced per donor among about 400 genotyped donors of the cohort, with 15% to 20% of those sequences being non-productive.

What the study reported, not specific to this receptor: The authors suggested that the approach could potentially be generalized to other disease states and immunological phenotypes. A later analysis reported that several top co-occurrence clusters appeared linked to parvovirus B19, influenza, CMV and Epstein-Barr virus. Because counts were too low, around 18 rarely observed V segments, including chromosome 9 orphons, were left out of the earlier analysis of approximately 500 of the donors. The 87-base-pair reads could not distinguish some IMGT-functional V segments, including TRBV6-2 and TRBV6-3, so those segments were excluded. In vitro tests confirmed that a few of the cytomegalovirus-associated TCR beta chains recognize cytomegalovirus antigens. At a false discovery rate of 0.05, a later analysis linked under 20,000 TCR beta sequences to specific HLA alleles. In an earlier analysis of a few hundred of the donors, most TCR beta V segments were observed in productive rearrangements about 90% or about 30% of the time, broadly matching IMGT annotations. This cohort had only TCR beta chains sequenced, and the lack of alpha or paired-chain data limited which features could be detected. Presence/absence analyses assumed roughly uniform sequencing depth across donors, an assumption that may not hold. A further reported finding was that TCR beta sequences accurately predicted the HLA-A and HLA-B alleles for most subjects in the first cohort. V-gene and J-gene trimming of TCR beta chains was associated with a missense DCLRE1C variant in a later genetic analysis, and the association was replicated in an independent cohort. When HLA alleles, especially DR and DQ, strongly co-occurred, attributing TCR associations to individual alleles was difficult. A total of some 180 TCR beta chains were listed by the study as associated with cytomegalovirus. Cytomegalovirus status was reported to be diagnosed by the classifier with high specificity and sensitivity in both the original and validation cohorts. A later genetic analysis reported fewer N-insertions in productive TCRs among donors in an Asian-associated ancestry cluster than the roughly 620-donor mean. The sequencing pipeline was judged likely to have produced a cluster of highly shared sequence variants as a technical artifact. Because HLA typing was missing for some donors at each locus, association tests included only the typed subset. In a later analysis, the rate of TCR association differed among HLA loci, with DRB1 alleles having the most associated TCRs and HLA-C alleles having the fewest. Linkage disequilibrium might explain the correlated functional status among segregating V segments, but an unknown experimental factor could not be excluded. According to a later analysis, most CMV-associated TCR beta chains appeared to be HLA-restricted, and the HLA associations seemed to be driven largely by CMV exposure. The only immune exposure information available for the cohort was CMV serostatus. Compared with equally common non-associated chains, HLA-associated TCR beta chains in a later analysis were more clonally expanded and had lower generation probabilities. While some public TCRs were present in many individuals, most TCR sequences turned up only very rarely across donors.

Comment on this clone: Its antigen remains unidentified. No qualities accompany the bases; no much larger clone lies one base away.

The cohort comprised around 700 healthy bone marrow donors. All cohort members were sampled while nominally healthy, although unrecorded immune exposures were likely present. The donor tested CMV seronegative, placing the donor among the approximately 400 seronegative members of the cohort. Each donor provided a peripheral blood sample, and peripheral blood mononuclear cells were used for TCR beta sequencing. Genomic DNA extraction from the blood cell samples was performed with the Qiagen DNeasy Blood Extraction Kit. Looking up the germline V gene yields CDR1 ENHRY and CDR2 SYGVKD. V has 2 bases trimmed and J has 5 bases trimmed; junction bases matching no gene number 9. From its cysteine to its phenylalanine, the CDR3 spans 16 amino acids. Just the 48-base CDR3 DNA is kept, in frame starting at base 1. The method behind the library was the immunoSEQ multiplex PCR assay. The multiplex PCR relied on a mix of 60 forward primers for TCR Vbeta segments and 13 reverse primers for TCR Jbeta segments. Amplification of the CDR3 region of rearranged TCR beta genes was performed with a multiplex PCR assay on genomic DNA. On the Illumina HiSeq System, the amplified TCR beta libraries were sequenced as 87-base-pair reads. Per the source publication's procedure: A later analysis counted about 82 million unique TCR beta chains across the 640 or so repertoires, and some 12 million of these chains were shared by at least two donors. Raw reads were error-corrected and collapsed into unique sequences by a nearest-neighbor algorithm in which closely related sequences were merged to remove PCR and sequencing errors. V, D and J gene segments were assigned by aligning CDR3 sequences to IMGT reference sequences. Each retained sequence needed at least a six-nucleotide match to both a V gene segment and a J gene segment. A rearrangement counted as productive if the CDR3 had no stop codons and remained in frame with V and J, and every other rearrangement counted as non-productive. CDR3 was defined by IMGT convention, running from the second conserved V-encoded cysteine to the conserved J-encoded phenylalanine. The earlier analysis of roughly 590 of the donors excluded any sequence lacking an unambiguous match to a single V gene segment. In an earlier analysis of approximately 590 of the donors, V segments were called functional above 56.7% productive rearrangements and were called segregating when the between-donor standard deviation exceeded 5%. A statistical classification framework was built for diagnosing cytomegalovirus status from the catalog of TCR beta chain sequences. In a later analysis, V and J genes were assigned by comparing TCR nucleotide sequences against IMGT/GENE-DB human TR gene sequences. The TCRdist pipeline was used in a later analysis to assign CDR3 sequences and most-parsimonious VDJ recombination scenarios. In a later analysis, each TCR beta chain was defined by its CDR3 amino acid sequence together with its V-gene family, and reads lacking a unique V-gene family were excluded. As a way to deal with suspected cross-contamination and a sequencing artifact, a later analysis dropped approximately 570 nucleotide sequences that were highly shared and had low generation probability. In a later analysis, a clonal expansion index was calculated for each public chain from normalized within-repertoire ranks of inferred template counts. In a later analysis, generation probabilities were computed with a VDJ recombination model fitted to out-of-frame rearrangements, and the resulting probabilities were checked against IGoR. Hypergeometric tests were used in a later analysis to score TCR-TCR, TCR-HLA and TCR-CMV co-occurrence, with a repertoire-size bias correction applied to the TCR pairs. In a later analysis, false discovery rates were estimated by permuting HLA or CMV assignments 20 times. In a later analysis, co-occurring TCRs were grouped with DBSCAN, and TCRdist sequence similarity was added when clustering was performed within HLA-allele-positive subsets. Repertoires with fewer than 30,000 or more than 120,000 public chains were left out of co-occurrence clustering, as were five repertoires with anomalous nucleotide sharing. The clones in this table, taken by TCRdb from immuneACCESS, are in-frame only. Not every clone is retained; where verified, under half of the shortfall comes from an unresolved V gene, and the cause of the rest is unknown. That table is the source of V, J and clone size, and D and trimming were worked out from the DNA. Within this sample are 90,000 to 150,000 clones, with 75% to 85% of them counted one time only. 1.5% to 2% of the sample goes to the ten largest clones.

The rearrangement combines TRBV10-3 with TRBJ2-5, and 9 junction bases match TRBD2. The TCR sequence derives from a man in his forties in good health and CMV-seronegative. Sequences were obtained from PBMCs. The DNA is TGTGCCATCAGTGAGCGAGTAGCGGGAGATTGGGAGACCCAGTACTTC. It translates to CAISERVAGDWETQYF.